This TCR beta chain comes out of a study of blood T cell repertoires in COVID-19. Looked up from germline, CDR1 is SGHRS and CDR2 is YFSETQ. V lost 3 bases, J lost 5 bases, and 2 bases stayed unmatched. CDR3 size: 13 residues. The protocol was immunoSEQ multiplex PCR, while the TCRdb copy is restricted to in-frame clones and leaves out a portion. The profile shows about 140,000 clones, around 84% of them singletons. The TCR sequence derives from a woman aged 60-75 years with acute or convalescent COVID-19. Specimen: peripheral blood. V and J are TRBV5-1 and TRBJ2-7, with 10 bases matching TRBD1. Written as DNA, the CDR3 is TGCGCCAGCAGCTACGGACAGGGGGACGAGCAGTACTTC. The encoded protein is CASSYGQGDEQYF. The full variable domain, rest sourced from reference TRBV5-1 and TRBJ2-7, is KAGVTQTPRYLIKTRGQQVTLSCSPISGHRSVSWYQQTPGQGLQFLFEYFSETQRNKGNFPGRFSGRQFSNSRSEMNVSTLELGDSALYLCASSYGQGDEQYFGPGTRLTVT.